This is a list of T cell receptor beta chains from one sample in a study of cytomegalovirus exposure and HLA in healthy donors. This table comes from immunoSEQ multiplex PCR, and its TCRdb copy is limited to in-frame clones, with some not included. The repertoire holds around 190,000 clones, with roughly 74% as singletons. The sequenced material came from PBMCs. All receptors come from a female donor in good health and CMV-seronegative. Both conserved end residues are trimmed from each CDR3.

>TRBV27|TRBJ2-7
ASSPGSLTGKYYEQY
>TRBV7-9|TRBJ1-6
ASSLVGSAGKSLNSPLH
>TRBV2|TRBJ1-2
ASSEGSLLTADNDYGYT
>TRBV7-6|TRBJ2-7
ASSLATTSGGASYEQY
>TRBV7-9|TRBJ1-1
ATDSRTF
>TRBV9|TRBJ2-3
ASSAPPTASSTDTQY
>TRBV4-3|TRBJ1-5
ASSQEWGQGNQPQH
>TRBV5-4|TRBJ2-4
ASGSTGLNIQY
>TRBV9|TRBJ1-4
ASSERQGATNEKLF
>TRBV19|TRBJ1-1
ASSIGGGETEAF
>TRBV7-8|TRBJ1-4
ASSLVVRSEKLF
>TRBV2|TRBJ2-2
ASTGTGNTGELF
>TRBV28|TRBJ2-7
ASSPGLAGPYEQY
>TRBV30|TRBJ1-5
ALRDRGQPQH
>TRBV28|TRBJ1-2
ASSFPGGVGYT
>TRBV2|TRBJ2-2
ASKRTSGLPNTGELF
>TRBV9|TRBJ1-1
ASSVDGRGDTEAF
>TRBV6-5|TRBJ1-5
ASSGLPNQPQH
>TRBV7-9|TRBJ1-5
SSSLGQINQPQH
>TRBV5-4|TRBJ2-1
ASSLAAGVNYNEQF
>TRBV7-9|TRBJ2-7
SSSLASISGSYEQY
>TRBV5-1|TRBJ1-5
ASSATGGSNQPQH
>TRBV29-1|TRBJ2-5
SVGLAGGGETQY
>TRBV18|TRBJ1-5
ASSPATGADQPQH
>TRBV5-1|TRBJ2-7
ASSLGSGGYEQY
>TRBV11-2|TRBJ2-2
ASSSRVTGELF
>TRBV5-1|TRBJ2-5
ASSLVRGAEQY
>TRBV19|TRBJ2-3
ASSIRGVGGSTQY